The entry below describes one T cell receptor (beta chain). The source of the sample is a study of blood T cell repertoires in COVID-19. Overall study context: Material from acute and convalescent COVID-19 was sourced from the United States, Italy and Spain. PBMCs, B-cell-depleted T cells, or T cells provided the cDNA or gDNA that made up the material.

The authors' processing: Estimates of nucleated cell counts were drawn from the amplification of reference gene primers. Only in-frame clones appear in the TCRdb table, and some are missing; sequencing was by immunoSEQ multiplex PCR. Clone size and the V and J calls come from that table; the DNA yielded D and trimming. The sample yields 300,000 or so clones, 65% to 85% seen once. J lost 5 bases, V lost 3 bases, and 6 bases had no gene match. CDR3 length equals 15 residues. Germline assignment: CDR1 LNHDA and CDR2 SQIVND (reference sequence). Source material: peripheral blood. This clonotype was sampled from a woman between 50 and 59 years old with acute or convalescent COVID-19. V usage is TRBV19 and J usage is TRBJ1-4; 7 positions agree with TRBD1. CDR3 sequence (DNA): TGTGCCAGTAGTATTCTAGGGGGCATGAATGAAAAACTGTTTTTT. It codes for CASSILGGMNEKLFF.